This T cell receptor beta chain was sequenced for a study of cytotoxic CD8 clonotypes in ibrutinib-treated CLL (dated by TCRdb to the early 2020s). Concerning the study at large: The cohort included roughly 15 treatment-naive and roughly ten relapsed/refractory patients; about 18 were IGHV unmutated. Responses were partial in some 24 patients and complete in 2; after median around 66 months follow-up, roughly 15 stayed in remission and 12 progressed. Cryopreserved peripheral blood mononuclear cells were collected at three points: before therapy, at response, and at either sustained remission or disease progression. On average, each sample yielded 250,000 to 300,000 productive templates and about 94,000 productive rearrangements. Every sample from remission and from progressive disease was obtained while the patients were still on ibrutinib. Response samples were obtained after a median of approximately 12 months of treatment, with a range of about 6 to 40 months. Longitudinal samples were available for 26 of the 86 trial participants. Paper-wide results and their limitations: Public clonotypes were rare and either shrank or stayed stable during treatment, and the rise in clonality at ibrutinib response reflected expansion of private clonotypes. Sustained-remission and progressing patients did not have matched sampling times, and lymph node repertoires were not examined. Clonality rose at ibrutinib response, remained stable during sustained remission, and dropped back toward baseline at progression. Baseline clonality was found to be higher than that of age-matched healthy donors and was strongly correlated with circulating CD8+ T-cell counts.

About this clone itself: The clone's antigen remains unknown. No clone much larger than this one lies a single base away; base qualities are absent.

Taken from cysteine to phenylalanine, the CDR3 has 16 residues. The retained sequence is limited to the CDR3, 48 bases, with the frame set at the first base. V gives up 3 bases and J gives up 2 bases, and the segment between their germline ends measures 16 bases. Sequences SGHDN (CDR1) and FVKESK (CDR2) are obtained from the germline V gene. What this sample's time point label stands for: about eleven months on ibrutinib. For TCR beta library preparation, approximately 1.9 micrograms of genomic DNA was extracted from cryopreserved PBMCs. Longitudinal blood samples from CLL patients on ibrutinib monotherapy were analyzed using high-throughput TCR beta sequencing. The patients were enrolled in a single-center, open-label phase 2 trial of ibrutinib monotherapy. Each clonotype received, on average, 10x coverage in deep resolution sequencing performed on a MiSeq, where the target depth lay between 1 in 1 million and 1 in 200,000 T cells. The immunoSEQ hsTCRB Kit was used to generate TCR beta libraries. Regarding the original processing steps: Data were analyzed with ImmunoSEQ Data Assistant and ImmunoSEQ Analyzer, with V, D and J genes assigned per IMGT definitions. Clonality, with values ranging from 0 to 1, was calculated as one minus the normalized Shannon entropy of productive rearrangement frequencies. Public clonotype analysis was restricted to overrepresented clonotypes comprising at least 0.05% of each patient's repertoire. About twelve age-matched healthy donor repertoires from immuneACCESS were used as controls for clonality. Imported from immuneACCESS, the table was reduced by TCRdb to in-frame sequences with V and J called. These copies leave out some clones; in studies compared against another copy, an unresolved V gene accounts for under half, and the cause of the remainder is not known. For V, J and clone size, that table is used; D and trimming come from the DNA. The table for this sample lists over 150,000 clones; about four fifths of them were counted only once. The ten largest clones add up to roughly 2% of the sample.

Rearrangement joined TRBV14 to TRBJ1-2; the D gene lacks a confident call. The sequence derives from a human donor with chronic lymphocytic leukemia. Sequences were derived from PBMCs, sampled after 12 months of ibrutinib treatment. The CDR3 is CASSHARGSGNYGYTF. The sequenced DNA: TGTGCCAGCAGCCACGCCAGAGGGTCGGGAAACTATGGCTACACCTTC.